The sequence of this TCR beta chain was determined in a study of siplizumab effects on memory and regulatory T cells. The data were produced by immunoSEQ multiplex PCR, yet TCRdb's version contains in-frame clones alone and is incomplete. Altogether about 52,000 clones are present, roughly 97% being singletons, with the ten largest covering around 0.66%. The V end was cut by 2 bases, the J end by 3 bases, with 10 bases between. CDR3 length: 14 residues. From germline, CDR1 is GTSNPN and CDR2 SVGIG (reference sequence). The V gene is TRBV30, the J gene TRBJ2-2, with D hard to call. The sequenced sample consisted of naive CD4+ T cells sorted from blood. The receptor's source is a human donor in good health. Here the CDR3 DNA reads TGTGCCTGGAGTCAGATAGCCTACACCGGGGAGCTGTTTTTT. This codes for CAWSQIAYTGELFF. The full variable domain, rest sourced from reference TRBV30 and TRBJ2-2, is SQTIHQWPATLVQPVGSPLSLECTVEGTSNPNLYWYRQAAGRGLQLLFYSVGIGQISSEVPQNLSASRPQDRQFILSSKKLLLSDSGFYLCAWSQIAYTGELFFGEGSRLTVL.